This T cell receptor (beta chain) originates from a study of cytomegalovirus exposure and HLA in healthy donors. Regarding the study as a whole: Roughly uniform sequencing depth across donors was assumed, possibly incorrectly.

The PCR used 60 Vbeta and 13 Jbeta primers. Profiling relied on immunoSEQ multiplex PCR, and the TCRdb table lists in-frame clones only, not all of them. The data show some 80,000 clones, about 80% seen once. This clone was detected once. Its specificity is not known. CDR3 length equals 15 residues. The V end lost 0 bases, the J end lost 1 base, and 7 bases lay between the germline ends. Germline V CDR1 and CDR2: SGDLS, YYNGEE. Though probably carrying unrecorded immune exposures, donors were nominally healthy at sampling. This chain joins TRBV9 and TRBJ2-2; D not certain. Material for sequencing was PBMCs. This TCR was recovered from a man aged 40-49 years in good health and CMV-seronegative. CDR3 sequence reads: CASSVGSVNTGELFF. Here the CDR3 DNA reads TGTGCCAGCAGCGTAGGATCGGTGAACACCGGGGAGCTGTTTTTT.